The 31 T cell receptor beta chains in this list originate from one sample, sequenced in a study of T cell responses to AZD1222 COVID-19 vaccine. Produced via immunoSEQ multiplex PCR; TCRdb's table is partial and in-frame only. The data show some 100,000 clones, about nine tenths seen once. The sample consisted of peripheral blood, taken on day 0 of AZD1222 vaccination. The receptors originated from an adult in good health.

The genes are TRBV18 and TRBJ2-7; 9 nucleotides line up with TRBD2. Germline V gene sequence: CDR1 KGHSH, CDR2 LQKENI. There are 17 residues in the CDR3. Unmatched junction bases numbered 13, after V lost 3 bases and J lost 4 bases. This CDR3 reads CASSPLATAGGMYEQYF. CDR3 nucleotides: TGTGCCAGCTCACCCCTCGCTACAGCGGGAGGCATGTACGAGCAGTACTTC.

The CDR3 DNA is TGTGCCAGCAGTTACTCTGGGGGCTGGTATGGAGAAAAACTGTTTTTT. Its protein is CASSYSGGWYGEKLFF. This sequence joins TRBV6-2 or TRBV6-3 and TRBJ1-4, with a tentative D call TRBD1 (6 bases). Germline assignment: CDR1 MNHEY and CDR2 SVGEGT. V lost 0 bases to trimming and J lost 8 bases, with 16 bases between them. CDR3 length: 16 residues.

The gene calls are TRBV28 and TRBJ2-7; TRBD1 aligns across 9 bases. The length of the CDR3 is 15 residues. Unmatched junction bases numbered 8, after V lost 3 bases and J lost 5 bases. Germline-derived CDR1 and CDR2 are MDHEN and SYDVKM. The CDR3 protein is CASSLSGTGSHEQYF. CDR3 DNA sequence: TGTGCCAGCAGTTTGAGCGGGACAGGGAGCCACGAGCAGTACTTC.

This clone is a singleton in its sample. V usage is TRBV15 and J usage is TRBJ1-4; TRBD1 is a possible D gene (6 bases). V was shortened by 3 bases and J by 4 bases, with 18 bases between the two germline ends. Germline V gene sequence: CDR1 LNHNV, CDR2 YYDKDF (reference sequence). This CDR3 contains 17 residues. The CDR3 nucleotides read TGTGCCACCAGCAGGCAGCAGGGGCCCTGGGGTAATGAAAAACTGTTTTTT. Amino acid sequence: CATSRQQGPWGNEKLFF.

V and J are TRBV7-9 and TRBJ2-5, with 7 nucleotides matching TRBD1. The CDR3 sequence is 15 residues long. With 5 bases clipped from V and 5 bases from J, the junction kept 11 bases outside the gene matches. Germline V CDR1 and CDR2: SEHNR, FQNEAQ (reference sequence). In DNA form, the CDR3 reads TGTGCCAGCAGCCCAGCCATGACAGGGATCGAGACCCAGTACTTC. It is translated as CASSPAMTGIETQYF.

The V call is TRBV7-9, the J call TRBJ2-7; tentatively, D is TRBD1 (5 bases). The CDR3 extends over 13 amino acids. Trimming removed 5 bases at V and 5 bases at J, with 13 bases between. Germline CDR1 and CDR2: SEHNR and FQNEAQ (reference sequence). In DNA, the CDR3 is TGTGCCAGCAGCCCCCCAGGGCACAACGAGCAGTACTTC. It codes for CASSPPGHNEQYF.

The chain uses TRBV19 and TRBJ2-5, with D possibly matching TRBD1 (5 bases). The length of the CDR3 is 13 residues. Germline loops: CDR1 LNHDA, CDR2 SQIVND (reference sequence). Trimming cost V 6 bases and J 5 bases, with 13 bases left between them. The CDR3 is CASSPTVRETQYF. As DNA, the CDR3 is TGTGCCAGTAGCCCGACAGTGCGGGAGACCCAGTACTTC.

CDR3 nucleotides: TGCGCCAGCAGCGGAGACCTTCGGTCCTACAATGAGCAGTTCTTC. Amino acids: CASSGDLRSYNEQFF. J is TRBJ2-1 and V is TRBV5-1; D is unclear. The CDR3 runs 15 residues. The germline V gene encodes CDR1 SGHRS and CDR2 YFSETQ. V was shortened by 4 bases and J by 1 base, with 12 bases between the two germline ends.

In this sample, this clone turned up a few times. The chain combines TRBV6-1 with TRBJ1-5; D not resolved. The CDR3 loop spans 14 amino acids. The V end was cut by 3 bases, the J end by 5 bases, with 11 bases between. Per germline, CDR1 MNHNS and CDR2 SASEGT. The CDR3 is CASSDQDSYQPQHF. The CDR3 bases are TGTGCCAGCAGTGATCAGGATAGTTATCAGCCCCAGCATTTT.

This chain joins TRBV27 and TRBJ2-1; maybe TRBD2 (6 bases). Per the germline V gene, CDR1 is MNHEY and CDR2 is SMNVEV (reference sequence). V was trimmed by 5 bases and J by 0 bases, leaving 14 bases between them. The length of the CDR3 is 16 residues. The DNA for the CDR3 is TGTGCCAGCAGTCCCGACGGAGGGCCCTCCTACAATGAGCAGTTCTTC. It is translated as CASSPDGGPSYNEQFF.

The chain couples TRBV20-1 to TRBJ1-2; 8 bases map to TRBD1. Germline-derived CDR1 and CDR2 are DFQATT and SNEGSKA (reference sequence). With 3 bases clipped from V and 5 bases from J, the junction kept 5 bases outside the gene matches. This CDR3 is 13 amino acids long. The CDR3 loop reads CSASFGQGYGYTF. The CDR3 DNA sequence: TGCAGTGCTAGTTTTGGACAGGGATATGGCTACACCTTC.

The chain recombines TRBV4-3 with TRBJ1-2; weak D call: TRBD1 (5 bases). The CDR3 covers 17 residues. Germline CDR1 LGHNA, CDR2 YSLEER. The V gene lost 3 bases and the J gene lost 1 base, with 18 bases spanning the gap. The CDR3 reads CASSQGPTGTDNYGYTF. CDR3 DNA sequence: TGCGCCAGCAGCCAGGGACCAACCGGGACGGATAACTATGGCTACACCTTC.

For the CDR3, the DNA is TGCGCCAGCAGCTTGGGGACAGGGGGCGCAGGAAAGCTTAATTCACCCCTCCACTTT. This encodes CASSLGTGGAGKLNSPLHF. The rearrangement joins TRBV5-1 to TRBJ1-6; 11 nucleotides line up with TRBD1. Germline CDR1 and CDR2: SGHRS and YFSETQ. The CDR3 has 19 residues. Trimming cost V 0 bases and J 6 bases; bases outside gene matches: 11.

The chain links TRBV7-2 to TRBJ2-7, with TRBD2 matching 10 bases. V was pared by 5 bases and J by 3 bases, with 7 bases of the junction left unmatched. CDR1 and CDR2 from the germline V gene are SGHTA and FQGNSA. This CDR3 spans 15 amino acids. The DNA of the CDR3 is TGTGCCAGCAGCCCCCGCCGGACTAGCGGCTACGAGCAGTACTTC. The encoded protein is CASSPRRTSGYEQYF. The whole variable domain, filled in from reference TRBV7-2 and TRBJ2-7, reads GAGVSQSPSNKVTEKGKDVELRCDPISGHTALYWYRQSLGQGLEFLIYFQGNSAPDKSGLPSDRFSAERTGGSVSTLTIQRTQQEDSAVYLCASSPRRTSGYEQYFGPGTRLTVT.

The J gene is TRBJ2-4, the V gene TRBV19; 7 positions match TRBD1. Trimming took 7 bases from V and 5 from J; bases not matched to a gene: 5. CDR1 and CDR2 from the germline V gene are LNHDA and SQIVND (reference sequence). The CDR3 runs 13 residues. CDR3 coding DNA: TGTGCCAGTACCGCTCAGGGGGAAAACATTCAGTACTTC. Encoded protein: CASTAQGENIQYF. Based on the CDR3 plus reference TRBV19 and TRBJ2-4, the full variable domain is DGGITQSPKYLFRKEGQNVTLSCEQNLNHDAMYWYRQDPGQGLRLIYYSQIVNDFQKGDIAEGYSVSREKKESFPLTVTSAQKNPTAFYLCASTAQGENIQYFGAGTRLSVL.

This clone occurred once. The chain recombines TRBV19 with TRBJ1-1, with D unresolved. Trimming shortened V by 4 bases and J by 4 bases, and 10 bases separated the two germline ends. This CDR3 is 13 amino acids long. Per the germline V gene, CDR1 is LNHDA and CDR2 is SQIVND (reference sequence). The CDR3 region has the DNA TGTGCCAGTAGTAAACAGTCGGTCACTGAAGCTTTCTTT. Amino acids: CASSKQSVTEAFF.

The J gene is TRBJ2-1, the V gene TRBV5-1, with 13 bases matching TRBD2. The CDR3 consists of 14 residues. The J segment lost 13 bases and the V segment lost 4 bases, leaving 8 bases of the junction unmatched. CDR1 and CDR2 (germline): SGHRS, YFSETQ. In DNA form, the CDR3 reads TGCGCCAGCAGCGTAGGGACTAGCGGGATAAACCAGTTCTTC. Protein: CASSVGTSGINQFF.

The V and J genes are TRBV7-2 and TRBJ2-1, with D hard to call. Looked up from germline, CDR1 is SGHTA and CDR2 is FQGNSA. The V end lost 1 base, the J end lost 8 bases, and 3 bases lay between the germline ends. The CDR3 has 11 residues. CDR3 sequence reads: CASSLVDEQFF. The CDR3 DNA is TGTGCCAGCAGCTTAGTCGATGAGCAGTTCTTC.

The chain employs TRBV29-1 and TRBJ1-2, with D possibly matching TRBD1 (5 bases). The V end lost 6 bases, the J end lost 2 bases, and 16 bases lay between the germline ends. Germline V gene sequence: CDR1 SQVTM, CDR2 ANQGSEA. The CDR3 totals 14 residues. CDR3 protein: CSVAPGGGNYGYTF. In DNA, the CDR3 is TGCAGCGTGGCCCCAGGTGGGGGAAACTATGGCTACACCTTC.

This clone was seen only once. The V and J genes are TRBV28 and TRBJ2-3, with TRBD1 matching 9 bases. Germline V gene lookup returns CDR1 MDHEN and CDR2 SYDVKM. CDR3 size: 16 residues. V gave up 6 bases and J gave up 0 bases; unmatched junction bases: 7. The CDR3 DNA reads TGTGCCAGCAGAAACCAAGACAGGGGGAGCACAGATACGCAGTATTTT. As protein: CASRNQDRGSTDTQYF.

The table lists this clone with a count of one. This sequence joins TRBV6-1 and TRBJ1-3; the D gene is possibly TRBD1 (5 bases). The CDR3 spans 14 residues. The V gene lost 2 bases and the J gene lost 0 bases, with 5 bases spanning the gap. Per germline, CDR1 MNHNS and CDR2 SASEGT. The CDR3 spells CASSEQGSGNTIYF. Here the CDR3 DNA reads TGTGCCAGCAGTGAACAGGGCTCTGGAAACACCATATATTTT.

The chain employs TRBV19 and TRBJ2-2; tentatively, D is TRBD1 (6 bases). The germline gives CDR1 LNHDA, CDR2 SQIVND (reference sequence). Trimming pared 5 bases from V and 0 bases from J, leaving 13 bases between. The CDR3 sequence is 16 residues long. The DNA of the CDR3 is TGTGCCAGTAGTCCGGACAGCATTGCGAACACCGGGGAGCTGTTTTTT. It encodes CASSPDSIANTGELFF. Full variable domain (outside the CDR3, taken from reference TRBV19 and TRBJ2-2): DGGITQSPKYLFRKEGQNVTLSCEQNLNHDAMYWYRQDPGQGLRLIYYSQIVNDFQKGDIAEGYSVSREKKESFPLTVTSAQKNPTAFYLCASSPDSIANTGELFFGEGSRLTVL.

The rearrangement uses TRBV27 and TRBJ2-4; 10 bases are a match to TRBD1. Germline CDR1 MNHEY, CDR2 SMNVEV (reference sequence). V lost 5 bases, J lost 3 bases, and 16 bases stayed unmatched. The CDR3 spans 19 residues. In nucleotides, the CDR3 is TGTGCCAGCAGTCCACTGGGCTGGGCTCGGGACAGGGGCAAAAACATTCAGTACTTC. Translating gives CASSPLGWARDRGKNIQYF.

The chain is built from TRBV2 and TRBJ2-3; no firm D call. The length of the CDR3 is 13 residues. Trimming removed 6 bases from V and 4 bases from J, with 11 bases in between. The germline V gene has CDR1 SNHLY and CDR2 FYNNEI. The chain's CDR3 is CASSVYGPDTQYF. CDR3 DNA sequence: TGTGCCAGCAGCGTCTATGGGCCAGATACGCAGTATTTT.

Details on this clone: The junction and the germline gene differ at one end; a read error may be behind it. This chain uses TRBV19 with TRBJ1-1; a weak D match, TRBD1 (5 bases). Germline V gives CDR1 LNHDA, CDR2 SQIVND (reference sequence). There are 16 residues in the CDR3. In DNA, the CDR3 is TGTACCAGTAGTCGATCGGACACCGGAGGGAACACTGAAGCTTTCTTT. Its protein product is CTSSRSDTGGNTEAFF.

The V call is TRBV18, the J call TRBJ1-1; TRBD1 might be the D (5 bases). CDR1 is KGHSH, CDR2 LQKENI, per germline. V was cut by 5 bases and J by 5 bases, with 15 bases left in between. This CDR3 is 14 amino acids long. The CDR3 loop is CASSVRRGSTEAFF. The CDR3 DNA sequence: TGTGCCAGCTCAGTCCGGCGGGGCAGTACTGAAGCTTTCTTT. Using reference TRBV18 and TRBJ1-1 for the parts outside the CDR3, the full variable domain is NAGVMQNPRHLVRRRGQEARLRCSPMKGHSHVYWYRQLPEEGLKFMVYLQKENIIDESGMPKERFSAEFPKEGPSILRIQQVVRGDSAAYFCASSVRRGSTEAFFGQGTRLTVV.

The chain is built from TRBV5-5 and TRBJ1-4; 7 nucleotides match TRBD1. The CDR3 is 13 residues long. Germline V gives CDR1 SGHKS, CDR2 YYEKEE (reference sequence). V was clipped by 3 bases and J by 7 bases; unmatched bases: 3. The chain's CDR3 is CASSSGTVEKLFF. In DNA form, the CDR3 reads TGTGCCAGCAGCTCCGGGACAGTTGAAAAACTGTTTTTT. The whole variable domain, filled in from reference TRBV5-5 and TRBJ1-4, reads DAGVTQSPTHLIKTRGQQVTLRCSPISGHKSVSWYQQVLGQGPQFIFQYYEKEERGRGNFPDRFSARQFPNYSSELNVNALLLGDSALYLCASSSGTVEKLFFGSGTQLSVL.

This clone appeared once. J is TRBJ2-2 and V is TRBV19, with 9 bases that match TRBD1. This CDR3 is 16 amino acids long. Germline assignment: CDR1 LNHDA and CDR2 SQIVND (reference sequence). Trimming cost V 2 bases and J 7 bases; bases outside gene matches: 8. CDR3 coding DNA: TGTGCCAGTAGTATAAGGTTCGGGACAGGGTACGGGGAGCTGTTTTTT. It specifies CASSIRFGTGYGELFF.

The CDR3 DNA reads TGTGCCAGCAGTTCCGTAGTAGGCAGGGGGAGGGACGAGCAGTACTTC. Residues: CASSSVVGRGRDEQYF. The genes are TRBV2 and TRBJ2-7; D is perhaps TRBD1 or TRBD2 (7 bases each). The germline gives CDR1 SNHLY, CDR2 FYNNEI. The CDR3 spans 16 residues. V shed 5 bases and J shed 5 bases, with 22 bases lying between them.

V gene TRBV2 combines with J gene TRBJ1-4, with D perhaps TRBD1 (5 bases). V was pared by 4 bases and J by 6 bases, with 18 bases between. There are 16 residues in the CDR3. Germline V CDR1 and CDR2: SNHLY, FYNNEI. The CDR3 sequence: CASSGWGQGDYEKLFF. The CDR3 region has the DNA TGTGCCAGCAGTGGGTGGGGTCAGGGTGATTATGAAAAACTGTTTTTT.

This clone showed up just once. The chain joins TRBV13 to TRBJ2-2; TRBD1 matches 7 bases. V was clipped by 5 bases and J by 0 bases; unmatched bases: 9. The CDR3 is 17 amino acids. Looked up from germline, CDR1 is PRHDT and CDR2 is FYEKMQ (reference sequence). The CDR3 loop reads CASSTRTGTTNTGELFF. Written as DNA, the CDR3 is TGTGCCAGCAGCACCCGGACAGGTACCACGAACACCGGGGAGCTGTTTTTT.